This T cell receptor beta chain was recorded in a study of cytomegalovirus exposure and HLA in healthy donors. Whole-study context: HLA-typed donors were the source of around 80 million unique TCRs, which an early data release held.

The PCR had 60 Vbeta and 13 Jbeta primers. Method: immunoSEQ multiplex PCR; TCRdb's copy keeps in-frame clones and lacks some. The sample has some 120,000 clones; 81% are singletons. Overall study results and limits: The later analysis indicated that the majority of CMV-associated TCR beta chains appeared HLA-restricted. Later, an analysis found that common viral pathogens appeared to be linked with several of the most significant clusters.

The junction had 10 bases not matched to a gene; V was cut back by 4 bases and J by 8 bases. Germline lookup yields CDR1 LGHNA and CDR2 YNFKEQ. This CDR3 is 14 amino acids long. To note about this clone: Its antigen remains unidentified.

This sequence was found in a woman in her 40s in good health and CMV-seronegative. The V gene is TRBV4-2, the J gene TRBJ1-2; 7 positions agree with TRBD1. Sequences were obtained from PBMCs. CDR3: CASSPGTASRGYTF. Here the CDR3 DNA reads TGTGCCAGCAGCCCCGGGACAGCGTCTAGGGGCTACACCTTC.